Each of the 31 T cell receptor beta chains below was sequenced from the same sample in a study of T cell responses to AZD1222 COVID-19 vaccine. Sequencing used immunoSEQ multiplex PCR; TCRdb keeps in-frame clones, though not all of them. The sample consists of about 150,000 clones, about 91% of them appearing once. The material sequenced was peripheral blood, taken on day 0 of AZD1222 vaccination. All receptors derive from an adult in good health.

The chain employs TRBV7-8 and TRBJ1-5; D is ambiguous. Germline lookup yields CDR1 SGHVS and CDR2 FQNEAQ. V dropped 0 bases and J dropped 7 bases, with 16 bases sitting between them. The CDR3 has 16 amino acids. The CDR3 nucleotides read TGTGCCAGCAGCTTAGCCAGAGGGATTATCCGCCAGCCCCAGCATTTT. Translated, it gives CASSLARGIIRQPQHF.

The chain combines TRBV4-1 with TRBJ1-1; 8 bases line up with TRBD1. V shed 0 bases and J 5 bases; nucleotides not matched to a gene: 5. The V gene's germline CDR1 is MGHRA and CDR2 YSYEKL. This CDR3 comprises 15 residues. Here the CDR3 reads CASSQESGGRTEAFF. DNA of the CDR3: TGCGCCAGCAGCCAAGAGTCAGGGGGCCGAACTGAAGCTTTCTTT.

The J gene is TRBJ1-4, the V gene TRBV19; no firm D call. Germline CDR1 reads LNHDA; CDR2 reads SQIVND (reference sequence). Trimming took 11 bases from V and 0 from J, leaving 10 bases between them. This CDR3 region has 13 residues. The CDR3 DNA reads as TGTGCCGTATGGGCCACAACTAATGAAAAACTGTTTTTT. It translates to CAVWATTNEKLFF.

This rearrangement joins TRBV18 to TRBJ1-3, with 7 nucleotides matching TRBD1. The CDR3 totals 16 residues. With V trimmed by 2 bases and J by 0 bases, 4 bases remained unmatched. In germline, CDR1 is KGHSH, CDR2 LQKENI. In DNA, the CDR3 is TGTGCCAGCTCACCAGGAGGGGGCCTCTCTGGAAACACCATATATTTT. Translating it yields CASSPGGGLSGNTIYF.

This clone was recorded only once. V usage is TRBV7-9 and J usage is TRBJ2-2; TRBD1 is a possible D gene (5 bases). The CDR3 covers 14 residues. Trimming stripped 1 base from V and 3 bases from J, with 6 bases between. The germline V gene encodes CDR1 SEHNR and CDR2 FQNEAQ (reference sequence). CDR3 sequence reads: CASSLGRDTGELFF. The CDR3 DNA reads as TGTGCCAGCAGCTTAGGCAGGGACACCGGGGAGCTGTTTTTT.

This clone is a singleton in its sample. The chain employs TRBV27 and TRBJ2-1, with 10 bases identical to TRBD2. V shed 0 bases and J 9 bases; nucleotides not matched to a gene: 14. Germline CDR1 and CDR2: MNHEY and SMNVEV (reference sequence). The CDR3 runs to 18 residues. CDR3 sequence (DNA): TGTGCCAGCAGTTTATCGAAGAGTGGAGCGGGAGGGAGGCTTGAGCAGTTCTTC. This encodes CASSLSKSGAGGRLEQFF.

The chain has TRBV19 and TRBJ1-5; D uncertain. The V gene's germline CDR1 is LNHDA and CDR2 SQIVND (reference sequence). The CDR3 length is 17 residues. V gave up 3 bases and J gave up 2 bases, with 17 bases separating them. CDR3 nucleotide sequence: TGTGCCAGTAGTATGCCGGTTTCGGGGATCGGCAATCAGCCCCAGCATTTT. Translating it yields CASSMPVSGIGNQPQHF.

The rearrangement uses TRBV5-6 and TRBJ1-3, with 10 bases lining up with TRBD1. The CDR3 has 17 residues. The V and J ends lost 3 bases and 4 bases, in that order; junction bases with no gene match: 10. Germline V gene lookup returns CDR1 SGHDT and CDR2 YYEEEE. DNA of the CDR3: TGTGCCAGCAGCTCCACCGGGACAGGGGCTGGCGGAAACACCATATATTTT. The encoded protein is CASSSTGTGAGGNTIYF.

The chain employs TRBV5-6 and TRBJ1-2; D call uncertain. The CDR3 runs to 13 residues. The germline V and J ends were trimmed by 0 bases and 7 bases, with 10 bases remaining between them. Germline V CDR1 and CDR2: SGHDT, YYEEEE. CDR3 protein: CASSLVAGVGYTF. CDR3 nucleotide sequence: TGTGCCAGCAGCTTGGTGGCCGGGGTTGGCTACACCTTC.

CDR3 in amino acids: CASSSRFASSTDTQYF. The CDR3 bases are TGTGCCAGCAGCTCTCGTTTCGCCTCCAGCACAGATACGCAGTATTTT. This chain links TRBV11-2 with TRBJ2-3; no definite D call. The length of the CDR3 is 16 residues. Germline CDR1 SGHAT, CDR2 FQNNGV. V was clipped by 4 bases and J by 0 bases, with 14 bases between them.

This clone occurred once. The V and J genes are TRBV19 and TRBJ1-5, with no clear D. Germline assignment: CDR1 LNHDA and CDR2 SQIVND (reference sequence). This CDR3 is built from 12 residues. V shed 5 bases and J shed 6 bases, with 8 bases lying between them. The CDR3 DNA reads TGTGCCAGTAGTGAGGTGGCTCAGCCCCAGCATTTT. This sequence encodes CASSEVAQPQHF. Drawing the rest from reference TRBV19 and TRBJ1-5, the complete variable domain is DGGITQSPKYLFRKEGQNVTLSCEQNLNHDAMYWYRQDPGQGLRLIYYSQIVNDFQKGDIAEGYSVSREKKESFPLTVTSAQKNPTAFYLCASSEVAQPQHFGDGTRLSIL.

V is TRBV2 and J is TRBJ2-1; D is ambiguous. The CDR3 has 13 amino acids. Germline loops: CDR1 SNHLY, CDR2 FYNNEI. Trimming took 3 bases from V and 7 from J, leaving 10 bases between them. CDR3 sequence: CASSDGRVNEQFF. CDR3 DNA: TGTGCCAGCAGTGATGGACGAGTTAATGAGCAGTTCTTC.

The chain joins TRBV5-4 to TRBJ2-5; D is possibly TRBD1 (6 bases). From germline, CDR1 is SGHNT and CDR2 YYREEE (reference sequence). The CDR3 runs to 14 residues. V gave up 4 bases and J gave up 5 bases, with 15 bases separating them. The CDR3 coding sequence is TGTGCCAGCAGCCTGGACAGTGTAGTCGAGACCCAGTACTTC. The encoded protein is CASSLDSVVETQYF.

The rearrangement uses TRBV7-3 and TRBJ2-2; D not resolved. The germline V and J ends were trimmed by 1 base and 3 bases, with 12 bases remaining between them. In germline, CDR1 is SGHTA, CDR2 FQGTGA. The CDR3 totals 16 residues. CDR3 region: CASSLIPAGDTGELFF. The CDR3 DNA is TGTGCCAGCAGCTTAATACCCGCTGGGGACACCGGGGAGCTGTTTTTT.

The rearrangement links TRBV11-2 to TRBJ1-1; D unclear. The CDR3 runs 15 residues. V was trimmed by 5 bases and J by 5 bases, leaving 18 bases between them. Germline lookup yields CDR1 SGHAT and CDR2 FQNNGV. CDR3 sequence: CASSARPGPGTEAFF. CDR3 sequence (DNA): TGTGCCAGCAGCGCCCGCCCCGGGCCGGGTACTGAAGCTTTCTTT. Together with reference TRBV11-2 and TRBJ1-1, the CDR3 gives the full variable domain: EAGVAQSPRYKIIEKRQSVAFWCNPISGHATLYWYQQILGQGPKLLIQFQNNGVVDDSQLPKDRFSAERLKGVDSTLKIQPAKLEDSAVYLCASSARPGPGTEAFFGQGTRLTVV.

This chain joins TRBV5-5 and TRBJ1-4, with D hard to call. The germline V gene encodes CDR1 SGHKS and CDR2 YYEKEE (reference sequence). The ends were cut back, 6 bases at V and 0 bases at J, with 24 bases in the middle. The CDR3 covers 19 residues. The CDR3: CASTLSPRRKPSTNEKLFF. CDR3 DNA: TGTGCCAGCACCCTTTCGCCGCGACGTAAACCTTCAACTAATGAAAAACTGTTTTTT.

The rearrangement joins TRBV7-2 to TRBJ1-2; D might be TRBD1 (6 bases). The CDR3 loop spans 12 amino acids. CDR1 and CDR2 (germline): SGHTA, FQGNSA. The V and J ends lost 8 bases and 7 bases respectively, with 14 bases between them. CDR3 loop: CASGGREGGYTF. The CDR3 DNA follows: TGTGCCAGCGGGGGCAGGGAGGGTGGCTACACCTTC.

This rearrangement joins TRBV28 to TRBJ1-3; D remains unclear. This CDR3 spans 16 amino acids. Germline loops: CDR1 MDHEN, CDR2 SYDVKM. V was trimmed by 7 bases and J by 1 base, leaving 17 bases between them. This CDR3 is CASKSPGEGSGNTIYF. CDR3 DNA sequence: TGTGCCAGCAAATCCCCCGGGGAGGGTTCTGGAAACACCATATATTTT.

The chain joins TRBV3-1 (or the pseudogene TRBV3-2) to TRBJ1-5, with D possibly matching TRBD1 (6 bases). Trimming stripped 8 bases from V and 2 bases from J, with 16 bases between. CDR3 length: 15 amino acids. From germline, CDR1 is LGHDT and CDR2 YNNKEL (reference sequence). CDR3: CASQAGAQGNQPQHF. CDR3 sequence (DNA): TGTGCCAGCCAGGCGGGGGCTCAAGGCAATCAGCCCCAGCATTTT.

The chain employs TRBV28 and TRBJ1-4, with a possible D match to TRBD1 (5 bases). Germline V gene data show CDR1 as MDHEN and CDR2 as SYDVKM. The CDR3 runs to 15 residues. Trimming cost V 7 bases and J 6 bases, with 18 bases left between them. Here the CDR3 reads CASNTAGRTHEKLFF. The CDR3 nucleotides are TGTGCCAGCAACACGGCAGGGAGGACCCATGAAAAACTGTTTTTT.

The chain carries TRBV15 and TRBJ1-4; TRBD1 matches at 10 bases. The germline gives CDR1 LNHNV, CDR2 YYDKDF (reference sequence). V gave up 3 bases and J gave up 8 bases; unmatched junction bases: 0. The CDR3 length is 13 residues. This chain's CDR3 is CATSRDRGEKLFF. CDR3 nucleotide sequence: TGTGCCACCAGCAGGGACAGGGGGGAAAAACTGTTTTTT.

This chain uses TRBV19 with TRBJ1-6, with D tentatively TRBD1 (5 bases). Germline loops: CDR1 LNHDA, CDR2 SQIVND (reference sequence). V was shortened by 3 bases and J by 9 bases, with 12 bases between the two germline ends. There are 14 residues in the CDR3. The CDR3: CASSIGGDGSPLHF. CDR3 sequence (DNA): TGTGCCAGTAGTATTGGAGGGGATGGTTCACCCCTCCACTTT.

The chain carries TRBV12-3 or TRBV12-4 and TRBJ1-1; D remains ambiguous. V shed 8 bases and J shed 11 bases, with 18 bases lying between them. The CDR3 loop spans 12 amino acids. Here the CDR3 reads CASSAGRRAAFF. CDR3 sequence (DNA): TGTGCCAGCTCAGCAGGACGGCGAGCGGCTTTCTTT.

This chain links TRBV29-1 with TRBJ2-7; the D is unclear. The length of the CDR3 is 11 residues. Trimming took off 4 bases at V and 8 bases at J, with 12 bases between the two ends. Germline V gene lookup returns CDR1 SQVTM and CDR2 ANQGSEA. CDR3 sequence: CSVGEPPKQYF. CDR3 sequence (DNA): TGCAGCGTTGGTGAGCCCCCCAAGCAGTACTTC.

The chain recombines TRBV11-2 with TRBJ1-2; 7 positions agree with TRBD1. Germline values: CDR1 SGHAT, CDR2 FQNNGV. The CDR3 is 15 amino acids. The trim removed 5 bases at V and 6 bases at J, leaving 12 bases unmatched. The CDR3 DNA follows: TGTGCCAGCAGCGAACACCGACAGGGAATGAATGGCTACACCTTC. Translation: CASSEHRQGMNGYTF.

The V and J genes are TRBV19 and TRBJ1-2, with D unresolved. V dropped 5 bases and J dropped 4 bases, with 23 bases sitting between them. This CDR3 region has 17 residues. Germline V gene data show CDR1 as LNHDA and CDR2 as SQIVND (reference sequence). This CDR3 is CASSPQPAHGWGYGYTF. DNA of the CDR3: TGTGCCAGTAGTCCTCAACCCGCCCACGGCTGGGGCTATGGCTACACCTTC. The full variable domain, with the rest looked up from reference TRBV19 and TRBJ1-2, is DGGITQSPKYLFRKEGQNVTLSCEQNLNHDAMYWYRQDPGQGLRLIYYSQIVNDFQKGDIAEGYSVSREKKESFPLTVTSAQKNPTAFYLCASSPQPAHGWGYGYTFGSGTRLTVV.

The chain is built from TRBV10-3 and TRBJ1-2; tentatively, D is TRBD1 (5 bases). Germline V lookup: CDR1 ENHRY, CDR2 SYGVKD. This CDR3 region has 13 residues. The V gene lost 7 bases and the J gene lost 4 bases, with 13 bases spanning the gap. CDR3 nucleotide sequence: TGTGCCATCACCAACGAAGGGGTCTATGGCTACACCTTC. Translating it yields CAITNEGVYGYTF.

J is TRBJ2-7 and V is TRBV6-5; tentative D call: TRBD1 (5 bases). Germline V gene data show CDR1 as MNHEY and CDR2 as SVGAGI. CDR3 length: 13 amino acids. The V gene lost 6 bases and the J gene lost 0 bases, with 9 bases spanning the gap. Here the CDR3 DNA reads TGTGCCAGCAGCCGGACACTCTCCTACGAGCAGTACTTC. Its protein is CASSRTLSYEQYF.

This chain's CDR3 is CASTPTATNKETQYF. The CDR3 DNA is TGTGCCAGTACCCCGACAGCCACAAACAAAGAGACCCAGTACTTC. This rearrangement joins TRBV19 to TRBJ2-5; possible D gene TRBD1, 5 bases. Germline CDR1 is LNHDA and CDR2 is SQIVND (reference sequence). The V gene lost 7 bases and the J gene lost 3 bases, with 18 bases spanning the gap. There are 15 residues in the CDR3.

The J gene is TRBJ2-7, the V gene TRBV6-6; 7 positions match TRBD2. The CDR3 extends over 14 amino acids. Unmatched junction bases numbered 7, after V lost 6 bases and J lost 2 bases. Germline V gene lookup returns CDR1 MNHNY and CDR2 SVGAGI (reference sequence). This chain's CDR3 is CASRERGFTYEQYF. In DNA, the CDR3 is TGTGCCAGCAGGGAGCGGGGATTCACCTACGAGCAGTACTTC.

The J gene is TRBJ2-1, the V gene TRBV27; TRBD2 aligns across 8 bases. The J segment lost 9 bases and the V segment lost 2 bases, leaving 9 bases of the junction unmatched. CDR3 length equals 15 residues. Germline V lookup: CDR1 MNHEY, CDR2 SMNVEV (reference sequence). The DNA of the CDR3 is TGTGCCAGCAGTTTAGATCGAAGCGGGAGTCGTGAGCAGTTCTTC. It yields the protein CASSLDRSGSREQFF.